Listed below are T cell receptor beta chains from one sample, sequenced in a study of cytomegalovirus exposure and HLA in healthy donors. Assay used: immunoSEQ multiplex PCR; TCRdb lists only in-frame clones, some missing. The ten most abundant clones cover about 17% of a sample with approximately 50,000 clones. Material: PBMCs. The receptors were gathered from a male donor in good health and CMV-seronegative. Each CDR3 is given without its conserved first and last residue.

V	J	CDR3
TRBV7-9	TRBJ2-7	ASSFHGAGEYEQY
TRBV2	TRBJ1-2	ASNLGQGNYGYT
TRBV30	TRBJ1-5	AWSKRGNQPQH
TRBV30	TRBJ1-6	AWGDLPYSPLH
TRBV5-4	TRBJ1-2	ASSAPGTGYGYT
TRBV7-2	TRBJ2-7	ASSSLAGETYEQY
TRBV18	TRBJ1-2	ASSPQGALGYT
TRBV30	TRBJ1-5	AWSERSHSNQPQH
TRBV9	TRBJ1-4	ASSATGAENEKLF
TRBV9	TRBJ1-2	ASSAAVGRGYGYT
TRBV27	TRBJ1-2	ASSLSYGPQGNYGYT
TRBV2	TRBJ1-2	ASSVDSGYGYT
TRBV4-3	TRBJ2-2	ASSLYLEPGTGSGELF
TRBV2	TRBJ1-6	ASSYRPGGIGSPLH
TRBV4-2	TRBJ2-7	ASSHTGTGFTYEQY
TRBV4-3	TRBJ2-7	ASSQEWSTLAGDHYEQY
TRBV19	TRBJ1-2	ASTEAVPGGYT